Shown below are 10 T cell receptor beta chains from a single sample sequenced in a study of blood T cell repertoires in COVID-19. Sequenced by immunoSEQ multiplex PCR; TCRdb stores in-frame clones only, minus some. The sample gives roughly 100,000 clones, 75% to 95% of which show up once; under 6.5% is in the top ten. Material for sequencing was peripheral blood. These receptors were taken from a human donor in a cohort sampled during active COVID-19.

This clone appeared once. This rearrangement joins TRBV5-8 to TRBJ2-3; a weak D match, TRBD2 (6 bases). The CDR3 consists of 14 residues. Germline CDR1 reads SGHTS; CDR2 reads YDEGEE. V was trimmed by 0 bases and J by 1 base, leaving 6 bases between them. The CDR3 spells CASSLAGGTDTQYF. The CDR3 DNA reads TGTGCCAGCAGCTTGGCGGGGGGCACAGATACGCAGTATTTT.

This sequence joins TRBV9 and TRBJ1-3, with D maybe TRBD1 (6 bases). This CDR3 has 14 residues. Germline V lookup: CDR1 SGDLS, CDR2 YYNGEE. Trimming stripped 7 bases from V and 2 bases from J, with 13 bases between. CDR3 sequence reads: CASGGAGAGNTIYF. CDR3 DNA: TGTGCCAGCGGGGGGGCGGGCGCTGGAAACACCATATATTTT.

V usage is TRBV4-2 and J usage is TRBJ2-3; D is perhaps TRBD1 (6 bases). This CDR3 is 15 amino acids long. Germline V gene data show CDR1 as LGHNA and CDR2 as YNFKEQ. With 3 bases removed from V and 2 bases from J, the gap between germline ends came to 12 bases. As DNA, the CDR3 is TGTGCCAGCAGCCACGAGGGGGAACACACAGATACGCAGTATTTT. This translates into CASSHEGEHTDTQYF.

V usage is TRBV7-9 and J usage is TRBJ2-1, with 10 bases identical to TRBD2. CDR1 and CDR2 from the germline V gene are SEHNR and FQNEAQ (reference sequence). The CDR3 is 15 residues long. V gave up 3 bases and J gave up 9 bases; unmatched junction bases: 8. The CDR3 region is CASSFSSGSSGEQFF. The CDR3 DNA reads as TGTGCCAGCAGCTTCTCTAGCGGGAGTAGTGGTGAGCAGTTCTTC.

The chain has TRBV5-5 and TRBJ2-1, with 13 bases matching TRBD2. From germline, CDR1 is SGHKS and CDR2 YYEKEE (reference sequence). The V segment lost 3 bases and the J segment 6 bases; nucleotides outside the gene matches: 6. The CDR3 extends over 16 amino acids. CDR3 amino acids: CASSYRTSGGPNEQFF. In DNA form, the CDR3 reads TGTGCCAGCAGCTACCGGACTAGCGGGGGACCCAATGAGCAGTTCTTC. Filled out from reference TRBV5-5 and TRBJ2-1, the complete variable domain reads DAGVTQSPTHLIKTRGQQVTLRCSPISGHKSVSWYQQVLGQGPQFIFQYYEKEERGRGNFPDRFSARQFPNYSSELNVNALLLGDSALYLCASSYRTSGGPNEQFFGPGTRLTVL.

V is TRBV7-8 and J is TRBJ2-7; 7 bases agree with TRBD2. Germline CDR1 reads SGHVS; CDR2 reads FQNEAQ. CDR3 length: 15 amino acids. Unmatched junction bases numbered 7, after V lost 4 bases and J lost 1 base. The CDR3 nucleotides read TGTGCCAGCAGCTCCGGACTAGTACTGTCCTACGAGCAGTACTTC. Amino acid sequence: CASSSGLVLSYEQYF.

The count of this clone is one. The chain employs TRBV11-2 and TRBJ2-1, with 8 bases identical to TRBD2. Trimming took 0 bases from V and 2 from J; bases not matched to a gene: 9. This CDR3 has 18 amino acids. The V gene's germline CDR1 is SGHAT and CDR2 FQNNGV. The CDR3 reads CASSLDQPPGLAYNEQFF. The CDR3 nucleotides read TGTGCCAGCAGCTTAGATCAACCTCCGGGACTAGCCTACAATGAGCAGTTCTTC.

The chain uses TRBV28 and TRBJ2-2; TRBD2 matches 9 bases. The V gene end was trimmed by 2 bases and the J gene end by 5 bases; junction bases not matched to a gene: 3. Germline assignment: CDR1 MDHEN and CDR2 SYDVKM. The CDR3 is 15 amino acids. The CDR3 bases are TGTGCCAGCAGTTTAGCGGGAGGGAGAACCGGGGAGCTGTTTTTT. It is translated as CASSLAGGRTGELFF.

The rearrangement joins TRBV6-5 to TRBJ2-7; 8 positions match TRBD1. The CDR3 has 13 amino acids. The V segment lost 6 bases and the J segment 7 bases; nucleotides outside the gene matches: 8. Germline V gene sequence: CDR1 MNHEY, CDR2 SVGAGI. The CDR3 region is CASSLDRVEEQYF. CDR3 sequence (DNA): TGTGCCAGCAGCCTGGACAGGGTTGAAGAGCAGTACTTC.

The chain recombines TRBV28 with TRBJ2-2; the match to TRBD1 covers 9 bases. The CDR3 is made up of 17 amino acids. Per the germline V gene, CDR1 is MDHEN and CDR2 is SYDVKM. The junction had 10 bases not matched to a gene; V was cut back by 2 bases and J by 6 bases. CDR3: CASSLGTGIIKAGELFF. CDR3 in DNA: TGTGCCAGCAGTTTAGGGACAGGGATTATTAAGGCCGGGGAGCTGTTTTTT.